Included here is one T cell receptor (beta chain) sequence, with context. This record belongs to a study of blood T cell repertoires in COVID-19. The wider study: Samples came from the United States, Italy and Spain, spanning acute and convalescent COVID-19.

Sequencing was performed with immunoSEQ multiplex PCR; in TCRdb, only in-frame clones are kept and a portion is missing. Seen here are about 200,000 clones, around 87% observed once, and the top ten hold roughly a tenth. The sequenced sample was peripheral blood. The origin of this receptor is a woman aged 45-60 years with COVID-19, enrolled during active disease.

The CDR3 region is CASREQGRGNQPQHF. The DNA for the CDR3 is TGTGCCAGCAGAGAACAGGGCAGGGGCAATCAGCCCCAGCATTTT. The genes are TRBV2 and TRBJ1-5; D may be TRBD1 (6 bases). Germline CDR1 SNHLY, CDR2 FYNNEI. The CDR3 length is 15 residues. The V end lost 6 bases, the J end lost 2 bases, and 14 bases lay between the germline ends.